Listed below are T cell receptor beta chains from one sample, sequenced in a study of STAT5B mutations in CD4+ large granular lymphocyte leukemia. Repertoires were generated with immunoSEQ multiplex PCR, while TCRdb's copy carries only in-frame clones and drops some. This table has under 50,000 clones, about 80% appearing once. Sequenced material: CD4+ T cells from blood buffy coats. The receptors stem from a human donor in good health. Each CDR3 is given without its conserved first and last residue. The D gene is left open where the match is weak.

v_gene	d_gene	j_gene	CDR3aa
TRBV6-6	NA	TRBJ2-5	ASSTGPQETQY
TRBV6-6	NA	TRBJ2-1	ASREGDNEQF
TRBV6-1	TRBD2	TRBJ2-3	ASSEALAIPDTQY
TRBV27	NA	TRBJ2-6	ASSLRNRLMTGANVLT
TRBV7-8	TRBD1	TRBJ2-7	ASSPDRVPHEQY
TRBV6-9	NA	TRBJ2-7	ASLQSGEQY
TRBV7-3	TRBD1	TRBJ1-4	ASSLISGTGLGYEKLF
TRBV6-1	TRBD1	TRBJ1-1	ASTDREGTEAF
TRBV6-6	NA	TRBJ2-5	ASSYLSGFQETQY
TRBV23-1	NA	TRBJ1-5	ASGTGGQTPINQPQH
TRBV4-1	NA	TRBJ1-2	ASSRGPAYGYT
TRBV10-3	NA	TRBJ1-5	AISAQSTNQPQH
TRBV6-5	NA	TRBJ1-1	ASSRGRGNTEAF
TRBV28	NA	TRBJ1-4	ASSLTGGVEKLF
TRBV28	TRBD2	TRBJ2-5	ASRPGGGGQETQY
TRBV11-2	TRBD1	TRBJ1-6	ASSLVGRQSGGSPLH
TRBV7-9	NA	TRBJ1-1	ASSFQLDKNTEAF